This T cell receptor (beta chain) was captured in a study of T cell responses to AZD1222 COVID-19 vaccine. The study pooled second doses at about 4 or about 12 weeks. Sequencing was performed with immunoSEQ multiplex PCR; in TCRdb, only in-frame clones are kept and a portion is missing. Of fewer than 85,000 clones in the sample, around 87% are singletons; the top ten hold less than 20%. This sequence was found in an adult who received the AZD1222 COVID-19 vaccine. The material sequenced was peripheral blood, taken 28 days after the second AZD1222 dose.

This CDR3 reads CASSSSRRGTNTGELFF. The CDR3 DNA reads as TGTGCCAGTAGTTCATCTCGGCGGGGGACAAACACCGGGGAGCTGTTTTTT. The chain recombines TRBV19 with TRBJ2-2; D perhaps matches TRBD2 (7 bases). The CDR3 loop spans 17 amino acids. Germline V gives CDR1 LNHDA, CDR2 SQIVND (reference sequence). V gave up 5 bases and J gave up 2 bases, with 18 bases separating them. Drawing the rest from reference TRBV19 and TRBJ2-2, the complete variable domain is DGGITQSPKYLFRKEGQNVTLSCEQNLNHDAMYWYRQDPGQGLRLIYYSQIVNDFQKGDIAEGYSVSREKKESFPLTVTSAQKNPTAFYLCASSSSRRGTNTGELFFGEGSRLTVL.